One sample yielded the 30 T cell receptor beta chains listed below, sequenced in a study of metastatic and nonmetastatic thyroid tumors. Before thyroid surgery, none of the patients had received any treatment. TCRdb reassembled clones from the PCR reads with MiXCR. This table holds some 40,000 clones, about 20% found once. Sequenced: tumor tissue. The receptors here all came from a female donor with papillary thyroid cancer or a benign thyroid nodule (not recorded which). Some clones in this sample may be carry-over from other donors' samples.

This clone was detected many times. This specimen includes other DNA sequences encoding the same CDR3. This rearrangement joins TRBV4-2 to TRBJ2-7; D is undetermined. The germline CDR1 and CDR2 sequences are LGHNA and YNFKEQ. V was cut by 0 bases and J by 7 bases, with 10 bases left in between. The CDR3 is 13 residues long. The CDR3 nucleotides read TGTGCCAGCAGCCAAGAATGGCGGCGGGAGCAGTACTTC. It specifies CASSQEWRREQYF.

This clone was seen ten or more times. The chain couples TRBV20-1 to TRBJ1-1, with unresolved D. Germline-derived CDR1 and CDR2 are DFQATT and SNEGSKA (reference sequence). The CDR3 is 14 residues long. V dropped 4 bases and J dropped 4 bases, with 16 bases sitting between them. In DNA form, the CDR3 reads TGCAGTGCTAAAACCTCCGCAGGAGGCACTGAAGCTTTCTTT. Residues: CSAKTSAGGTEAFF.

Many counts were recorded for this clone. One end of the junction fails to match germline, which may point to a read error. V gene TRBV7-7 combines with J gene TRBJ2-1; 12 nucleotides agree with TRBD2. The CDR3 sequence is 15 residues long. Per the germline V gene, CDR1 is SSHAT and CDR2 is FNYEAQ (reference sequence). The CDR3 bases are TGTGCTAGCAGCAAGACTAGCGGGGGATACAATGAGCAGTTCTTC. Residues: CASSKTSGGYNEQFF.

A note on this clone: A read error may be the cause here, since a much bigger clone is one base away. The chain is built from TRBV4-1 and TRBJ2-7; 7 positions agree with TRBD2. Germline CDR1 is MGHRA and CDR2 is YSYEKL. With V trimmed by 4 bases and J by 4 bases, 13 bases remained unmatched. CDR3 length: 16 residues. In DNA form, the CDR3 reads TGCGCCAGCAGCCGTATGGGAGGGCAGGTTGGGTACGAGCAGTACTTC. Translating gives CASSRMGGQVGYEQYF.

This clone was picked up many times. A read error may explain this, as a much larger clone is one base away. Other DNA sequences in the sample encode the same CDR3. This rearrangement joins TRBV6-1 to TRBJ1-5; D may be TRBD1 (6 bases). CDR1 and CDR2 from the germline V gene are MNHNS and SASEGT. The CDR3 is 13 amino acids. The CDR3 DNA sequence: TGCGCCACCACCGGGACATTCAATCAGCCCCAGCATTTT. As protein: CATTGTFNQPQHF.

In the case of this clone: A junction end diverges from the germline sequence, so it may reflect a read error. This sequence joins TRBV2 and TRBJ1-1; D gene unclear. The germline gives CDR1 SNHLY, CDR2 FYNNEI. The CDR3 length is 13 residues. As DNA, the CDR3 is TGTGCCAGCAGTGGTCGGCTTAACACTGAATCTTTCTTT. As protein: CASSGRLNTESFF.

In DNA, the CDR3 is TGTGCCAGCAGTTCCGCGGAGGGCCTTATCTACGAGCAGTACTTC. Its protein product is CASSSAEGLIYEQYF. V gene TRBV28 combines with J gene TRBJ2-7; TRBD2 might be the D (6 bases). This CDR3 is 15 amino acids long. The germline V gene encodes CDR1 MDHEN and CDR2 SYDVKM. Trimming shortened V by 4 bases and J by 3 bases, and 16 bases separated the two germline ends.

The table lists this clone with many counts. The rearrangement links TRBV4-1 to TRBJ2-2; 7 nucleotides line up with TRBD2. CDR1 is MGHRA and CDR2 is YSYEKL in the germline V gene. The CDR3 totals 14 residues. V shed 4 bases, J shed 5 bases, and the junction held 4 bases outside the gene matches. The CDR3 region has the DNA TGCGCCAGCAGCCCCTCGGGGGGTACCGGGGAGCTGTTTTTT. This translates into CASSPSGGTGELFF.

Details on this clone: A read error is possible here, since a much larger clone lies one base away. V is TRBV2 and J is TRBJ2-2, with 9 bases matching TRBD2. V lost 3 bases, J lost 4 bases, and 3 bases stayed unmatched. The germline CDR1 and CDR2 sequences are SNHLY and FYNNEI. This CDR3 is built from 15 residues. CDR3: CASSEILAGTGELFF. The CDR3 bases are TGTGCCAGCAGTGAGATACTAGCGGGCACCGGGGAGCTGTTTTTT.

This clone has a count of ten or more. V and J are TRBV20-1 and TRBJ2-7, with no clear D. V was cut by 6 bases and J by 2 bases, with 11 bases left in between. The CDR3 length is 12 residues. Germline assignment: CDR1 DFQATT and CDR2 SNEGSKA (reference sequence). CDR3 sequence reads: CSAEPKTYEQYF. The CDR3 bases are TGCAGTGCCGAACCGAAGACCTACGAGCAGTACTTC.

This clone showed up just a few times. The chain carries TRBV7-2 and TRBJ2-7; 9 bases fit TRBD2. The germline V gene encodes CDR1 SGHTA and CDR2 FQGNSA. J lost 6 bases, V lost 1 base, and 7 bases had no gene match. This CDR3 is 15 amino acids long. The DNA for the CDR3 is TGTGCCAGCAGCTTAGGGGCTAGCGGGACGGTCGAGCAGTACTTC. This gives the protein CASSLGASGTVEQYF.

This clone was observed at least ten times. The CDR3 DNA follows: TGTGCCAGCAGCGAGACTAGCGGGGGGGTTGGTGGGAATGAGCAGTTCTTC. It codes for CASSETSGGVGGNEQFF. The genes are TRBV7-2 and TRBJ2-1, with 14 bases that match TRBD2. The germline V gene has CDR1 SGHTA and CDR2 FQGNSA. This CDR3 region has 17 residues. The ends lost 5 bases at V and 7 bases at J; junction bases unmatched: 10.

V is TRBV20-1 and J is TRBJ2-7, with D possibly being TRBD1 or TRBD2 (5 bases each). The CDR3 consists of 15 residues. CDR1 and CDR2 from the germline V gene are DFQATT and SNEGSKA (reference sequence). Deletions cut 2 bases from V and 3 bases from J, with 17 bases between. In DNA form, the CDR3 reads TGCAGTGCTAGACTCCTGGGACGGCCATACTACGAGCAGTACTTC. Its translation is CSARLLGRPYYEQYF.

This clone was picked up a small number of times. This sequence may be a read error, since a much larger clone differs from it by one base. The V gene is TRBV14, the J gene TRBJ2-7, with D uncertain. Per germline, CDR1 SGHDN and CDR2 FVKESK. The CDR3 runs to 14 residues. Trimming removed 1 base at V and 2 bases at J, with 9 bases between. The CDR3 bases are TGTGCCAGCAGCCAAGGGGTCAGGCCCTACGAGCAGTACTTC. This gives the protein CASSQGVRPYEQYF.

This clone was counted at least ten times. The rearrangement uses TRBV27 and TRBJ2-1; D perhaps matches TRBD2 (7 bases). The germline gives CDR1 MNHEY, CDR2 SMNVEV (reference sequence). V shed 5 bases and J shed 4 bases, with 12 bases lying between them. The CDR3 loop spans 14 amino acids. This chain's CDR3 is CASSKGGRYNEQFF. In nucleotides, the CDR3 is TGTGCCAGCAGTAAGGGGGGGAGGTACAATGAGCAGTTCTTC.

This clone was recorded at least ten times. One end of the junction does not line up with germline, which may come from a read error. Additional DNA sequences in this sample encode the identical CDR3. The chain has TRBV6-1 and TRBJ1-1; D call uncertain. Germline V gives CDR1 MNHNS, CDR2 SASEGT. The CDR3 totals 13 residues. The CDR3 region has the DNA TGTGCCAGCAGTAGTACGGGCGACACTGAGGCTTTCTTT. It is translated as CASSSTGDTEAFF.

This clone was seen only a few times. A junction end diverges from the germline sequence, so it may reflect a read error. The V and J genes are TRBV6-2 or TRBV6-3 and TRBJ1-2, with a possible D match to TRBD1 (6 bases). The length of the CDR3 is 15 residues. Germline CDR1 reads MNHEY; CDR2 reads SVGEGT. The CDR3 spells CASIHSLRGRHGYAF. In DNA, the CDR3 is TGTGCCAGCATTCACTCTCTGCGGGGGCGACATGGCTACGCCTTC.

This clone was counted between two and nine times. J is TRBJ1-2 and V is TRBV27, with 8 bases lining up with TRBD1. From germline, CDR1 is MNHEY and CDR2 SMNVEV (reference sequence). This CDR3 is 14 amino acids long. V shed 2 bases and J 3 bases; nucleotides not matched to a gene: 2. The CDR3 DNA follows: TGTGCCAGCAGTTTAGGGACAGGCCACTATGGCTACACCTTC. It encodes CASSLGTGHYGYTF.

This clone was counted at least ten times. The CDR3 nucleotides are TGTGCCAGCAGCTCGGGACACCGCTACGAGCAGTACTTC. Amino acids: CASSSGHRYEQYF. The chain uses TRBV7-9 and TRBJ2-7, with D perhaps matching TRBD1 (6 bases). Germline assignment: CDR1 SEHNR and CDR2 FQNEAQ (reference sequence). V gave up 4 bases and J gave up 3 bases, with 10 bases separating them. The length of the CDR3 is 13 residues.

The chain combines TRBV10-2 with TRBJ1-1; D is perhaps TRBD1 (6 bases). CDR3 length: 12 residues. CDR1 WSHSY and CDR2 SAAADI come from the germline V gene. With 6 bases removed from V and 5 bases from J, the gap between germline ends came to 10 bases. The CDR3 spells CASSGQITEAFF. In DNA form, the CDR3 reads TGCGCCAGCAGCGGACAGATAACTGAAGCTTTCTTT.

This clone has at least ten counts. The chain has TRBV6-2 or TRBV6-3 and TRBJ2-1; the D is unclear. CDR3 size: 13 residues. Germline V gene sequence: CDR1 MNHEY, CDR2 SVGEGT. Trimming took 6 bases from V and 8 from J, leaving 14 bases between them. CDR3 in amino acids: CASSVPNEDEQFF. The CDR3 DNA reads as TGTGCCAGCAGCGTCCCCAATGAGGATGAGCAGTTCTTC.

The V and J genes are TRBV5-4 and TRBJ1-2, with D hard to call. CDR1 is SGHNT, CDR2 YYREEE, per germline (reference sequence). Deletions cut 6 bases from V and 6 bases from J, with 9 bases between. This CDR3 has 11 residues. The CDR3 protein is CASNGPNGYTF. The CDR3 region has the DNA TGTGCCAGCAACGGGCCAAATGGCTACACCTTC.

This clone was picked up a small number of times. V gene TRBV2 combines with J gene TRBJ2-7; tentative D call: TRBD1 (5 bases). The CDR3 has 13 residues. Deletions cut 4 bases from V and 3 bases from J, with 10 bases between. Germline V gene lookup returns CDR1 SNHLY and CDR2 FYNNEI. The CDR3 DNA follows: TGTGCCAGCAGTGTGGCCAGGGACTACGAGCAGTACTTC. It encodes CASSVARDYEQYF.

This clone came up many times. The chain employs TRBV7-2 and TRBJ2-6; a possible D gene is TRBD1 (6 bases). Trimming took 2 bases from V and 0 from J, leaving 14 bases between them. This CDR3 is built from 18 residues. Germline loops: CDR1 SGHTA, CDR2 FQGNSA. CDR3 sequence: CASSLRDTRGSGANVLTF. CDR3 bases: TGTGCCAGCAGCTTAAGGGACACTCGGGGCTCTGGGGCCAACGTCCTGACTTTC.

In this sample, this clone turned up many times. This chain uses TRBV20-1 with TRBJ1-3, with no clear D. Germline values: CDR1 DFQATT, CDR2 SNEGSKA (reference sequence). This CDR3 region has 13 residues. V shed 1 base and J shed 4 bases, with 8 bases lying between them. CDR3 protein: CSARAPAGNTIYF. Here the CDR3 DNA reads TGCAGTGCTAGAGCCCCCGCGGGAAACACCATATATTTT.

This clone was counted at least ten times. The rearrangement uses TRBV24-1 and TRBJ2-7; D gene unclear. Germline V lookup: CDR1 KGHDR, CDR2 SFDVKD. V was cut by 6 bases and J by 0 bases, with 11 bases left in between. The CDR3 is 14 residues long. CDR3 protein: CATSNSKISYEQYF. The CDR3 nucleotides are TGTGCCACCAGTAATTCTAAGATCTCCTACGAGCAGTACTTC.

This clone was counted at least ten times. This chain connects TRBV20-1 to TRBJ2-5; D possibly uses TRBD1 or TRBD2 (5 bases each). V dropped 3 bases and J dropped 5 bases, with 10 bases sitting between them. CDR1 is DFQATT and CDR2 is SNEGSKA in the germline V gene (reference sequence). CDR3 length equals 12 residues. The CDR3 here is CSASGTAETQYF. The CDR3 region has the DNA TGCAGTGCTAGCGGGACGGCGGAGACCCAGTACTTC.

This clone was detected ten times or more. The chain joins TRBV12-3 or TRBV12-4 to TRBJ1-1, with 8 bases fitting TRBD1. CDR3 size: 16 residues. J gave up 2 bases and V 3 bases, and 8 bases lay outside the gene matches. The CDR3: CASSFPGGQVNTEAFF. Here the CDR3 DNA reads TGTGCCAGCAGTTTCCCCGGGGGACAGGTAAACACTGAAGCTTTCTTT.

This clone was observed a handful of times. An end of the junction differs from the germline gene, which may be a read error. Other nucleotide sequences from this sample produce the same CDR3. The CDR3 region has the DNA TGTGCCAGTAGTTACTCGGCGAGCGGTGGGATTAAAGAGACCCAGTACTTC. The encoded protein is CASSYSASGGIKETQYF. The V call is TRBV6-2 or TRBV6-3, the J call TRBJ2-5, with D maybe TRBD2 (5 bases). The V gene's germline CDR1 is MNHEY and CDR2 SVGEGT. The length of the CDR3 is 17 residues.

The V call is TRBV3-1, the J call TRBJ2-5; D not certain. Per germline, CDR1 LGHDT and CDR2 YNNKEL (reference sequence). Trimming pared 4 bases from V and 7 bases from J, leaving 13 bases between. This CDR3 has 13 amino acids. This chain's CDR3 is CASSLQSSGTQYF. Written as DNA, the CDR3 is TGTGCCAGCAGCCTACAGTCATCCGGGACCCAGTACTTC.